One TCR beta chain is described in this entry. This specimen comes from a study of T cell changes during pregnancy in multiple sclerosis. CDR3 length: 16 amino acids. J gave up 2 bases and V 1 base, and 4 bases lay outside the gene matches. In germline, CDR1 is SNHLY, CDR2 FYNNEI. This table comes from immunoSEQ multiplex PCR, and its TCRdb copy is limited to in-frame clones, with some not included. The profile covers over 50,000 clones, with roughly 88% appearing a single time and approximately 1.8% taken by the ten largest. The sequenced sample was peripheral blood, obtained in the first trimester of pregnancy. This clonotype was obtained from a female donor with multiple sclerosis, enrolled in a pregnancy study. V and J are TRBV2 and TRBJ2-2; TRBD2 matches 7 bases. In DNA, the CDR3 is TGTGCCAGCAGTGAAGAGACTAGCCCAAACACCGGGGAGCTGTTTTTT. This sequence encodes CASSEETSPNTGELFF.